Sequencing of this T cell receptor beta chain was carried out in a study of human T cells and chemical hapten exposure. Study context: Minor volume differences among pooled libraries chiefly drove per-sample TCR yield variation.

This clonotype was recorded a few times. Its specificity is unknown. Under the authors' procedure: The median was 95,638 TCRs per sample, ranging roughly 20,000 to 690,600. TCRdb fed the RACE reads into MiXCR, producing one record per CDR3 protein. The V and J calls shown here were made by TCRdb, not taken from the authors' results. The sample lists approximately 90,000 distinct CDR3 sequences; around an eighth were seen once. Notes on the study in general: Expanded TCRs formed significantly more large CDR3 similarity clusters than controls.

The sample's time point: patch test 1, 2 weeks after DPC sensitization. Treatment reported: therapeutic diphenylcyclopropenone sensitization with weekly scalp DPC. Prior to each patch test being applied, blood was drawn. This clonotype originated in a woman in her 40s with alopecia areata. Some clones in this sample may be carry-over from other donors' samples. This specimen consisted of whole blood, obtained in connection with sensitization to the hapten diphenylcyclopropenone (DPC).

CDR3 DNA sequence: TGTGCCATCCAAAAACATTTGGGACAGGCTTCGGAGCCCCAGCATTTT. It specifies CAIQKHLGQASEPQHF. The chain employs TRBV6-4 and TRBJ1-5, with 8 bases that match TRBD1. This CDR3 spans 16 amino acids. V shed 10 bases, J shed 8 bases, and the junction held 19 bases outside the gene matches. CDR1 and CDR2 (germline): MRHNA, SNTAGT.